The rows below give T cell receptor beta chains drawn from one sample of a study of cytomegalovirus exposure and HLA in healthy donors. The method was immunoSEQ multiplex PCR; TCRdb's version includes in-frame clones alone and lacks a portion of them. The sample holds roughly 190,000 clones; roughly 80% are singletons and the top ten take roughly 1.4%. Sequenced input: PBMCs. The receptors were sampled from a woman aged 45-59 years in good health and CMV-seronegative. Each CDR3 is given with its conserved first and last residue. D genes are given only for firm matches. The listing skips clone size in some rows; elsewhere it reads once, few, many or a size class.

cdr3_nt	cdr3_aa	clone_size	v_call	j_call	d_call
TGTGCCAGCAGTCCCGGGGGGTCTTACGAGCAGTACTTC	CASSPGGSYEQYF	few	TRBV27	TRBJ2-7	TRBD2
TGCGCCAGCAGTGTTGGCTCCATCAGCGAGCAGTACTTC	CASSVGSISEQYF	NA	TRBV10-2	TRBJ2-7	NA
TGCAGCTATGGCAATCAGCCCCAGCATTTT	CSYGNQPQHF	NA	TRBV20-1	TRBJ1-5	NA
TGTGCCAGCAGCCAAGGACCGACAGGGGTGGCCACTGAAGCTTTCTTT	CASSQGPTGVATEAFF	NA	TRBV4-2	TRBJ1-1	TRBD1
TGTGCCTGGAGTGGAGGAGACGCGCAAGAGACCCAGTACTTC	CAWSGGDAQETQYF	NA	TRBV30	TRBJ2-5	NA
TGTGCCAGCAGGGCGGGGAATCTTGGGGGCACTGAAGCTTTCTTT	CASRAGNLGGTEAFF	NA	TRBV28	TRBJ1-1	NA
TGTGCCAGCTGCTCCTCACCCGGACGGGACTCCTACGAGCAGTACTTC	CASCSSPGRDSYEQYF	NA	TRBV28	TRBJ2-7	NA
TGCGCCAGCAGCTTACCGTCGGTTGAGCAGTTCTTC	CASSLPSVEQFF	NA	TRBV5-1	TRBJ2-1	NA
TGCGCCAGCAACTCGCCGGGGGTTGGTGAAGCTTTCTTT	CASNSPGVGEAFF	once	TRBV5-1	TRBJ1-1	NA
TGTGCCAGCAGCCTCTTATCCGGGACAGCCAACACCGGGGAGCTGTTTTTT	CASSLLSGTANTGELFF	once	TRBV9	TRBJ2-2	TRBD1
TGTGCCAGCTCACCCAACAGCCCTCCGAGCAATCAGCCCCAGCATTTT	CASSPNSPPSNQPQHF	NA	TRBV18	TRBJ1-5	NA
TGTGCCAGCAGCCCGGGACAGGGGGGCACTGAAGCTTTCTTT	CASSPGQGGTEAFF	NA	TRBV7-9	TRBJ1-1	TRBD1
TGTGCCAGCAGTTACTTACGGTCGAACACCGGGGAGCTGTTTTTT	CASSYLRSNTGELFF	NA	TRBV6-5	TRBJ2-2	NA
TGTGCCAGCAGTATCCCAGGGGAGAACACTGAAGCTTTCTTT	CASSIPGENTEAFF	few	TRBV28	TRBJ1-1	NA
TGCGCCAGCAGCTTGGAGGGGGTGAACACTGAAGCTTTCTTT	CASSLEGVNTEAFF	few	TRBV5-1	TRBJ1-1	NA
TGTGCCAGCAGCAAACGTTGGTTTAGCACTGAAGCTTTCTTT	CASSKRWFSTEAFF	NA	TRBV21-1	TRBJ1-1	NA
TGTGCCAGCAGCTTAGGGCGGGTTTCTGGAAACACCATATATTTT	CASSLGRVSGNTIYF	once	TRBV13	TRBJ1-3	NA
TGTGCCAGCAGCTCAGGGCGGGGGACCCCTATGAGGATGAACACTGAAGCTTTCTTT	CASSSGRGTPMRMNTEAFF	NA	TRBV7-8	TRBJ1-1	NA
TGTGCCAGTGGCCCAGGCAGGGCAAACACCGGGGAGCTGTTTTTT	CASGPGRANTGELFF	NA	TRBV19	TRBJ2-2	NA
TGTGCCATTGCGAACGGCCCTCCCGGGGGCTCCTATAATTCACCCCTCCACTTT	CAIANGPPGGSYNSPLHF	NA	TRBV19	TRBJ1-6	NA
TGTGCCAGCAGTCCCACCGACGACAGGGCCCTCTATGGCTACACCTTC	CASSPTDDRALYGYTF	NA	TRBV6-8	TRBJ1-2	TRBD1
TGCGCCAGCAGCCAAGATCGGTCAACGAACACTGAAGCTTTCTTT	CASSQDRSTNTEAFF	few	TRBV4-3	TRBJ1-1	NA
TGTGCCAGCAGCTTAGATAGAAACCTCGGGAGCACTGAAGCTTTCTTT	CASSLDRNLGSTEAFF	once	TRBV7-9	TRBJ1-1	NA
TGTGCCAGCAGCGTAGGGGGAGGGTTGGACTATGGCTACACCTTC	CASSVGGGLDYGYTF	NA	TRBV9	TRBJ1-2	NA
TGTGCCAGCAGCCCGATGTCAGGGACACCGAACACTGAAGCTTTCTTT	CASSPMSGTPNTEAFF	few	TRBV5-8	TRBJ1-1	NA
TGCGCCAGCAGCCAAGAGAAAGGTCTAGCGGGAGACGAGCAGTACTTC	CASSQEKGLAGDEQYF	NA	TRBV4-1	TRBJ2-7	TRBD2
TGTGCCAGTAGAAGTGGGGACATCTATAATTCACCCCTCCACTTT	CASRSGDIYNSPLHF	NA	TRBV19	TRBJ1-6	NA
TGTGCCAGCAGCTTCGTAGATACGCAGTATTTT	CASSFVDTQYF	NA	TRBV7-2	TRBJ2-3	NA
TGTGCCAGCAGTACGGGGGGGTCCTACAATGAGCAGTTCTTC	CASSTGGSYNEQFF	NA	TRBV7-8	TRBJ2-1	TRBD2
TGTGCCAGCAGCTTTAGCGGATGGGGCATTCAGTACTTC	CASSFSGWGIQYF	few	TRBV13	TRBJ2-4	NA
TGTGCCAGCAGTAATCTGGGGACAGGCAACAATGAGCAGTTCTTC	CASSNLGTGNNEQFF	NA	TRBV28	TRBJ2-1	TRBD1
TGTGCCAGCAGCGGGGGAGGGTTGGCTTTGGGCTACACCTTC	CASSGGGLALGYTF	once	TRBV9	TRBJ1-2	NA
TGTGCCAGCAGTTCCATCAGCACTAGCGGGAGCGCAGATACGCAGTATTTT	CASSSISTSGSADTQYF	NA	TRBV7-9	TRBJ2-3	TRBD2
TGTGCCAGCAGCACGGGTCTTATTAGCGGGCCCTCCTTAATCTACGAGCAGTACTTC	CASSTGLISGPSLIYEQYF	NA	TRBV9	TRBJ2-7	TRBD2
TGTGCCAGCAGTGGGGGGAGACACGATACGCAGTATTTT	CASSGGRHDTQYF	NA	TRBV5-4	TRBJ2-3	NA
TGTGCCAGCAGTTACACACTCGTTGACAGGGGAGCTGAAGCTTTCTTT	CASSYTLVDRGAEAFF	NA	TRBV7-2	TRBJ1-1	TRBD1
TGTGCCAGCTACAGGGGATCCCCCCACGAGCAGTACTTC	CASYRGSPHEQYF	NA	TRBV28	TRBJ2-7	TRBD1
TGTGCCAGTAGTAAGGGACAGCCGGGGGACACTGAAGCTTTCTTT	CASSKGQPGDTEAFF	NA	TRBV19	TRBJ1-1	TRBD1
TGTGCCAGCAGCGTTGAACAGAACTCCTACGAGCAGTACTTC	CASSVEQNSYEQYF	NA	TRBV9	TRBJ2-7	NA
TGTGCCAGCAGTTTGGTGAGGCTAGCGGGAGTCAATGAGCAGTTCTTC	CASSLVRLAGVNEQFF	once	TRBV27	TRBJ2-1	TRBD2
TGCGCCAGCAGCTTGCAGTCAGTTCCTTCCTACGAGCAGTACTTC	CASSLQSVPSYEQYF	NA	TRBV5-1	TRBJ2-7	NA
TGTGCCAGCATGAGGACAGGGGGTAGCAATCAGCCCCAGCATTTT	CASMRTGGSNQPQHF	NA	TRBV2	TRBJ1-5	TRBD1
TGTGCCAGCAGTTCAAGGAGCGGGACAGGGGTATACGAGCAGTACTTC	CASSSRSGTGVYEQYF	NA	TRBV27	TRBJ2-7	TRBD1
TGTGCTAGCAGCTTACGGACAGGGGGCCGCCAAGAGACCCAGTACTTC	CASSLRTGGRQETQYF	NA	TRBV7-7	TRBJ2-5	TRBD1
TGTGCCAGCAGAACACTCGGGGGGGCGGAGTTCTATGGCTACACCTTC	CASRTLGGAEFYGYTF	NA	TRBV28	TRBJ1-2	NA
TGCGCCAGCAGCCAAGAACAGGGCCGAAGAACCGGGGAGCTGTTTTTT	CASSQEQGRRTGELFF	NA	TRBV4-1	TRBJ2-2	NA
TGTGCCAGCAGTTTAGGGGGAGGGGGGAGCTCCTACAATGAGCAGTTCTTC	CASSLGGGGSSYNEQFF	once	TRBV28	TRBJ2-1	NA